The 6 T cell receptor beta chains below all came from one sample that was sequenced in a study of CD8+ T cells in alopecia areata. Reverse transcription of extracted RNA yielded cDNA, which provided the sequencing template. Sequenced by immunoSEQ multiplex PCR; TCRdb stores in-frame clones only, minus some. The sample includes hundreds of thousands of clones, around 62% of them seen just once. The source material was CD4+ T cells sorted from blood, sampled at week 0. Receptor source: a human donor with alopecia areata.

The gene calls are TRBV7-9 and TRBJ2-7; 7 bases align to TRBD2. The CDR3 covers 16 residues. With V trimmed by 5 bases and J by 0 bases, 10 bases remained unmatched. Per the germline V gene, CDR1 is SEHNR and CDR2 is FQNEAQ (reference sequence). The CDR3 bases are TGTGCCAGCAGCCGGGCCCTCGGGGGGAGCTCCTACGAGCAGTACTTC. Protein product: CASSRALGGSSYEQYF.

V gene TRBV4-2 combines with J gene TRBJ1-1; D gene unclear. The CDR3 runs 15 residues. CDR1 and CDR2 from the germline V gene are LGHNA and YNFKEQ. The germline V and J ends were trimmed by 3 bases and 6 bases, with 17 bases remaining between them. The CDR3 sequence is CASSQDTEWLAEAFF. CDR3 coding DNA: TGTGCCAGCAGCCAGGATACAGAGTGGTTGGCTGAAGCTTTCTTT.

The chain uses TRBV29-1 and TRBJ2-3; D is unresolved. Trimming removed 3 bases from V and 2 bases from J, with 12 bases in between. There are 14 residues in the CDR3. CDR1 is SQVTM, CDR2 ANQGSEA, per germline. CDR3 loop: CSVDNRLPTDTQYF. CDR3 DNA: TGCAGCGTTGATAATCGGCTGCCCACAGATACGCAGTATTTT.

This clone occurred a few times. This chain links TRBV29-1 with TRBJ1-1; D is unclear. The CDR3 consists of 12 residues. V gave up 5 bases and J gave up 0 bases, with 7 bases separating them. Germline loops: CDR1 SQVTM, CDR2 ANQGSEA. The CDR3 spells CSVSDVNTEAFF. CDR3 nucleotide sequence: TGCAGCGTTTCCGACGTGAACACTGAAGCTTTCTTT.

V and J are TRBV30 and TRBJ1-2, with a possible D match to TRBD1 (5 bases). The V end lost 1 base, the J end lost 4 bases, and 10 bases lay between the germline ends. Germline values: CDR1 GTSNPN, CDR2 SVGIG (reference sequence). CDR3 size: 13 residues. The CDR3 nucleotides read TGTGCCTGGAGTGCAGGGAACAGCTATGGCTACACCTTC. Translation gives CAWSAGNSYGYTF.

The chain links TRBV2 to TRBJ1-2; a weak D match, TRBD1 (6 bases). V was shortened by 0 bases and J by 1 base, with 9 bases between the two germline ends. The CDR3 sequence is 15 residues long. The germline V gene has CDR1 SNHLY and CDR2 FYNNEI. The CDR3 nucleotides are TGTGCCAGCAGTGAAGCGGGGGCCGGTAACTATGGCTACACCTTC. It codes for CASSEAGAGNYGYTF.